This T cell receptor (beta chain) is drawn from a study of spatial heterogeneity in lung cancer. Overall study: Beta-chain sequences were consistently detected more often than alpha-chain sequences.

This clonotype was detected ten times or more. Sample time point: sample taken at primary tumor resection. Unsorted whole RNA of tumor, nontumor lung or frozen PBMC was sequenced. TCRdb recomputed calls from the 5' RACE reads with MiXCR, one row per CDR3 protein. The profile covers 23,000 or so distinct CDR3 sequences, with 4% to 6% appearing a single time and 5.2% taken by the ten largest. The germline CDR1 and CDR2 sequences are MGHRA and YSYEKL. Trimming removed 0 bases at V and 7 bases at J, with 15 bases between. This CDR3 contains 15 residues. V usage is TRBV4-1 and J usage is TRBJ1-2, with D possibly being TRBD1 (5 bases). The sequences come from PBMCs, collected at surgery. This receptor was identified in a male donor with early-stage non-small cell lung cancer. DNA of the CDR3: TGCGCCAGCAGCCAAGATTGGCGGGGGGAAGGTGGCTACACCTTC. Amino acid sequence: CASSQDWRGEGGYTF.